This paragraph reports one T cell receptor (beta chain). V gave up 5 bases and J gave up 1 base; unmatched junction bases: 5. Per the germline V gene, CDR1 is DFQATT and CDR2 is SNEGSKA (reference sequence). The CDR3 covers 13 residues. The sample originates from a study of identical twins. TCRdb re-called the 5' RACE reads through MiXCR, storing one row per CDR3 protein. Here the sample spans hundreds of thousands of distinct CDR3 sequences, approximately 18% being singletons. A further study also used this sample, focusing on T cells expressing NK-cell markers. That source reports: It was sorted CD3+CD56+NKG2C+, CD3+CD56+NKG2C- and CD3+CD56-NKG2C+ T cells that supplied the TCR beta repertoires.

The chain has TRBV20-1 and TRBJ2-7; 7 bases match TRBD1. The sequence came from a young woman in good health. The specimen was PBMCs. DNA of the CDR3: TGCAGTGCTCAGGACAGGCCTTCCTACGAGCAGTACTTC. Its protein product is CSAQDRPSYEQYF.